Judged by abundance, the clone carrying this T cell receptor (beta chain) is medium-sized. CDR1 and CDR2 (germline): LGHDT, YNNKEL (reference sequence). The length of the CDR3 is 13 residues. V lost 4 bases to trimming and J lost 8 bases, with 15 bases between them. This specimen comes from a study of metastatic and nonmetastatic thyroid tumors. Using MiXCR, TCRdb reanalyzed the PCR reads. The sample lists about 15,000 clones, about 29% occurring once. The entire patient cohort was treatment-naive prior to thyroid surgery. The chain couples TRBV3-1 to TRBJ2-7; possibly TRBD1 or TRBD2 for D (5 bases each). Sequenced: tumor tissue. The sequence derives from a male donor with papillary thyroid cancer or a benign thyroid nodule (not recorded which). Some clones in this sample may be carry-over from other donors' samples. CDR3 in DNA: TGTGCCAGCAGCCGGGACCCAAGCGCCCAGCAGTACTTC. Its translation is CASSRDPSAQQYF.